The 9 T cell receptor beta chains below come from one sample, sequenced in a study of cytomegalovirus exposure and HLA in healthy donors. PCR used 60 Vbeta primers and 13 Jbeta primers. Data came from immunoSEQ multiplex PCR; TCRdb stores just in-frame clones and leaves some out. The sample lists around 130,000 clones; 84% were seen once. The sample comprised PBMCs. Receptors originate from a man aged 50 to 60 in good health and CMV-seronegative.

The chain has TRBV4-2 and TRBJ1-4; D is unclear. The V end lost 0 bases, the J end lost 7 bases, and 12 bases lay between the germline ends. This CDR3 is built from 15 residues. Germline V CDR1 and CDR2: LGHNA, YNFKEQ. CDR3 nucleotide sequence: TGTGCCAGCAGCCAAGATCCCCTTCGTCCTGAAAAACTGTTTTTT. Translated, it gives CASSQDPLRPEKLFF.

This chain connects TRBV4-1 to TRBJ1-5; D is ambiguous. There are 15 residues in the CDR3. V lost 1 base, J lost 0 bases, and 7 bases lay in between. Germline-derived CDR1 and CDR2 are MGHRA and YSYEKL. The CDR3 region has the DNA TGCGCCAGCAGCCAAGCGCAGGATAGCAATCAGCCCCAGCATTTT. Residues: CASSQAQDSNQPQHF.

This clone was observed a single time. The genes are TRBV5-1 and TRBJ2-2, with D maybe TRBD1 (5 bases). Germline V CDR1 and CDR2: SGHRS, YFSETQ. The CDR3 spans 14 residues. Deletions cut 2 bases from V and 3 bases from J, with 8 bases between. The CDR3 DNA is TGCGCCAGCAGCTTTGGGGCTGACACCGGGGAGCTGTTTTTT. It codes for CASSFGADTGELFF.

The chain links TRBV13 to TRBJ2-1; the match to TRBD2 covers 9 bases. The CDR3 contains 16 residues. The germline gives CDR1 PRHDT, CDR2 FYEKMQ (reference sequence). After removal of 1 base from V and 4 bases from J, the junction contained 5 bases not matched to a gene. The chain's CDR3 is CASSLALAGRYNEQFF. In DNA form, the CDR3 reads TGTGCCAGCAGCTTAGCCCTAGCGGGGCGATACAATGAGCAGTTCTTC.

The sample holds a few counts of this clone. This chain links TRBV6-5 with TRBJ2-7; a possible D gene is TRBD2 (6 bases). Germline V gene lookup returns CDR1 MNHEY and CDR2 SVGAGI. The CDR3 has 16 amino acids. The V end was cut by 2 bases, the J end by 6 bases, with 20 bases between. CDR3: CASSYPDGWRAGEQYF. The DNA for the CDR3 is TGTGCCAGCAGTTACCCGGATGGATGGAGGGCCGGCGAGCAGTACTTC.

This clone was counted between two and nine times. This chain uses TRBV2 with TRBJ2-1; no reliable D call. Germline CDR1 SNHLY, CDR2 FYNNEI. The V and J ends lost 7 bases and 2 bases respectively, with 15 bases between them. The length of the CDR3 is 15 residues. DNA of the CDR3: TGTGCCAGCACCAGAGGAACGCCAACCTACAATGAGCAGTTCTTC. This codes for CASTRGTPTYNEQFF.

This sequence joins TRBV7-8 and TRBJ2-2; 10 bases agree with TRBD2. The CDR3 spans 18 residues. The V and J ends lost 8 bases and 1 base, in that order; junction bases with no gene match: 13. Germline CDR1 SGHVS, CDR2 FQNEAQ. The DNA for the CDR3 is TGTGCCAGCCCTAAGGAAGCTAGCGGGGGCAGGAACACCGGGGAGCTGTTTTTT. Encoded protein: CASPKEASGGRNTGELFF.

The V gene is TRBV7-9, the J gene TRBJ1-2; tentative D call: TRBD1 (6 bases). Trimming took off 5 bases at V and 4 bases at J, with 14 bases between the two ends. The CDR3 contains 14 residues. The V gene's germline CDR1 is SEHNR and CDR2 FQNEAQ (reference sequence). The CDR3 loop reads CASSRGARSYGYTF. The CDR3 nucleotides read TGTGCCAGCAGCCGGGGGGCGCGAAGCTATGGCTACACCTTC.

V gene TRBV7-3 combines with J gene TRBJ1-1; perhaps TRBD1 as D (6 bases). Germline V CDR1 and CDR2: SGHTA, FQGTGA. V was trimmed by 4 bases and J by 4 bases, leaving 10 bases between them. The CDR3 is 13 residues long. CDR3 region: CASSSQGGTEAFF. CDR3 coding DNA: TGTGCCAGCAGCTCTCAAGGGGGCACTGAAGCTTTCTTT.